The rows below give T cell receptor beta chains drawn from one sample of a study of siplizumab effects on memory and regulatory T cells. The table came from immunoSEQ multiplex PCR; TCRdb's copy has only in-frame clones and leaves some out. The table has roughly 50,000 clones, about 97% seen once; the top ten hold around 0.64%. The material sequenced was naive CD4+ T cells sorted from blood. These receptors all stem from a human donor in good health. Both conserved end residues are part of each CDR3. Each record gives: V gene, clone size, J gene, D gene, CDR3 DNA, CDR3 protein. The D gene is left open where the match is weak. Clone size is stated in some rows and not others, as once, few, many or a class when expanded.

TRBV7-8	.	TRBJ2-1	TRBD2	TGTGCCAGCAGCTCGACCGGGGCTAGCGGGAGGGCTGAGCAGTTCTTC	CASSSTGASGRAEQFF
TRBV7-8	once	TRBJ2-7	.	TGTGCCAGCACCCGAGGCACGTCTGCCTACGAGCAGTACTTC	CASTRGTSAYEQYF
TRBV2	.	TRBJ2-3	.	TGTGCCAGCAGTGAGGGGTTCCCCTCCGAGTATTTT	CASSEGFPSEYF
TRBV30	.	TRBJ1-3	.	TGTGCCTGGAGTGTACCAGGGGTCTACACCATATATTTT	CAWSVPGVYTIYF
TRBV4-3	.	TRBJ1-6	.	TGCGCCAGCAGCCAAGATTTGCCAGGGCTAAATTCACCCCTCCACTTT	CASSQDLPGLNSPLHF
TRBV27	.	TRBJ2-1	.	TGTGCCAGCAACACTACCCCCCGCAGCTCCTACAATGAGCAGTTCTTC	CASNTTPRSSYNEQFF
TRBV5-4	.	TRBJ2-1	.	TGTGCCAGCCGCCTAGAGGCAGGGAAAAATGAGCAGTTCTTC	CASRLEAGKNEQFF
TRBV7-6	.	TRBJ1-1	.	TGTGCCAGCAGCTTAGAAGGATCTCTGAACACTGAAGCTTTCTTT	CASSLEGSLNTEAFF
TRBV11-2	.	TRBJ2-7	TRBD1	TGTGCCAGCAGCTTACCAGGGGGAATCTACGAGCAGTACTTC	CASSLPGGIYEQYF
TRBV30	.	TRBJ2-5	TRBD2	TGTGCCTGGAGCCGGGGACTAGCGGGAGGGTCACAAGAGACCCAGTACTTC	CAWSRGLAGGSQETQYF
TRBV11-3	.	TRBJ1-6	.	TGTGCCAGCAGCTTAGATCCCCGAACGAATTCACCCCTCCACTTT	CASSLDPRTNSPLHF
TRBV7-9	.	TRBJ2-2	.	TGTGCCAGCCTAGTCGCGACAAAACCGAACACCGGGGAGCTGTTTTTT	CASLVATKPNTGELFF
TRBV14	once	TRBJ2-2	TRBD1	TGTGCCAGCAGCCAAAGGGCAAGGGGGCCTAACACCGGGGAGCTGTTTTTT	CASSQRARGPNTGELFF
TRBV2	once	TRBJ2-3	TRBD2	TGTGCCAGCACCCAGTCTAGCGGAACCTCAGATACGCAGTATTTT	CASTQSSGTSDTQYF
TRBV19	.	TRBJ1-1	.	TGTGCCAGTAGTATTCGGCAGGCGGGGGCTGAAGCTTTCTTT	CASSIRQAGAEAFF
TRBV6-5	.	TRBJ1-1	.	TGTGCCAGCAGATTGGAGGCAGGAACTGAAGCTTTCTTT	CASRLEAGTEAFF
TRBV6-1	.	TRBJ2-3	.	TGTGCCAGCAGTGTTGTCACAGATACGCAGTATTTT	CASSVVTDTQYF
TRBV2	.	TRBJ1-5	TRBD1	TGTGCCAGCAGTGCGACAGGGCAGAGACAGCCCCAGCATTTT	CASSATGQRQPQHF
TRBV29-1	once	TRBJ1-5	.	TGCAGCGTTGGTGGGGGCGGTCAGCCCCAGCATTTT	CSVGGGGQPQHF
TRBV6-6	.	TRBJ1-4	TRBD1	TGTGCCAGCAGTCAAGGACAGGGGGCAGGTGGTGAAAAACTGTTTTTT	CASSQGQGAGGEKLFF
TRBV6-5	.	TRBJ1-3	.	TGTGCCAGCAGTTACGGCAAGCCTCTGCTCGGAAACACCATATATTTT	CASSYGKPLLGNTIYF
TRBV7-8	.	TRBJ1-6	TRBD1	TGTGCCAGCAGCTTAAAAGGGGGCGGTTCACCCCTCCACTTT	CASSLKGGGSPLHF
TRBV10-1	.	TRBJ1-1	.	TGCGCCAGCAGTGCTTTAGGGGCGACTGAAGCTTTCTTT	CASSALGATEAFF
TRBV11-3	.	TRBJ2-7	.	TGTGCCAGCAGCCTTATGTACGAGCAGTACTTC	CASSLMYEQYF
TRBV5-1	.	TRBJ2-5	TRBD2	TGCGCCAGCAGCAGAGCGGGATTGGAGGAGACCCAGTACTTC	CASSRAGLEETQYF
TRBV10-2	once	TRBJ1-6	.	TGCGCCAGCAGTTTCCCACAGGATAATTCACCCCTCCACTTT	CASSFPQDNSPLHF
TRBV6-1	.	TRBJ1-2	.	TGTGCCAGCAGTCAGAGCTCGTACGGCTACACCTTC	CASSQSSYGYTF
TRBV7-9	.	TRBJ2-7	TRBD2	TGTGCCAGCAGCTTATTAGCGGGAGACGACGAGCAGTACTTC	CASSLLAGDDEQYF
TRBV5-1	.	TRBJ2-7	TRBD1	TGCGCCAGCAGCTTGTTGAGGGGGCAACGCTCCTACGAGCAGTACTTC	CASSLLRGQRSYEQYF
TRBV6-5	.	TRBJ2-4	.	TGTGCCAGCAGGCCAGTCGGGAAAAACATTCAGTACTTC	CASRPVGKNIQYF
TRBV30	.	TRBJ2-3	TRBD2	TGTGCCTGGAGTCCAGGGCTAGCGGGGCATAACACAGATACGCAGTATTTT	CAWSPGLAGHNTDTQYF
TRBV7-9	.	TRBJ1-6	.	TGTGCCAGCAGCGGAAGGGACTTCTCCCACGGGGATTCACCCCTCCACTTT	CASSGRDFSHGDSPLHF
TRBV4-2	.	TRBJ2-2	.	TGTGCCAGCAGCCAAAGCCCGGGACAGAACACCGGGGAGCTGTTTTTT	CASSQSPGQNTGELFF
TRBV5-1	once	TRBJ1-2	.	TGCGCCAGCAGCTTGGTTTATGGACGGGGCGATGGCTACACCTTC	CASSLVYGRGDGYTF
TRBV6-5	.	TRBJ2-3	TRBD2	TGTGCCAGCAGTAGGACTAGCGGGGGAGATACGCAGTATTTT	CASSRTSGGDTQYF
TRBV29-1	once	TRBJ2-1	TRBD2	TGCAGCGTTATGGGGACTAGCGATGAGCAGTTCTTC	CSVMGTSDEQFF
TRBV6-1	.	TRBJ1-1	TRBD1	TGTGCCAGCAGCCTCAGGGGGCCGGACACTGAAGCTTTCTTT	CASSLRGPDTEAFF
TRBV6-5	once	TRBJ2-6	TRBD2	TGTGCCAGCAGTTACGCGGGAGGAACTGGGGCCAACGTCCTGACTTTC	CASSYAGGTGANVLTF
TRBV30	.	TRBJ1-4	TRBD1	TGTGCCTGGAGTGTACAGGGGGAGACAGGCAAACTGTTTTTT	CAWSVQGETGKLFF
TRBV10-3	.	TRBJ1-5	.	TGTGCCATCAGTATAGGACAAAGCAATCAGCCCCAGCATTTT	CAISIGQSNQPQHF
TRBV5-4	.	TRBJ1-2	.	TGTGCCAGCAGAAAAGCCAGCGGGGAGTATGGCTACACCTTC	CASRKASGEYGYTF
TRBV11-2	.	TRBJ2-3	TRBD2	TGTGCCAGCAGCTTAGGTAGGGTTGGGGACTACCTTGTGGCGCAGTATTTT	CASSLGRVGDYLVAQYF
TRBV5-4	.	TRBJ2-3	TRBD2	TGTGCCAGCAGCGGTAGCGGGTCTAGCACAGATACGCAGTATTTT	CASSGSGSSTDTQYF
TRBV7-9	.	TRBJ1-2	.	TGTGCCAGCAGCTCTACAGGGATGATCTATGGCTACACCTTC	CASSSTGMIYGYTF
TRBV7-8	few	TRBJ1-5	TRBD1	TGTGCCAGCAGCTTAGAAGGGACAGTGAGCAATCAGCCCCAGCATTTT	CASSLEGTVSNQPQHF